The entry that follows covers one T cell receptor (beta chain) sequence. Its antigen is not known. This entry comes from a study of radiotherapy plus CTLA-4 blockade in lung cancer. Study context: Of the patients, about 20% showed objective responses and approximately 34% attained disease control.

Study-level points and caveats: Dynamics of early blood T cell clones, together with interferon-beta, were reportedly the best predictors of response.

Germline loops: CDR1 MGHRA, CDR2 YSYEKL. V was trimmed by 1 base and J by 11 bases, leaving 14 bases between them. CDR3 length: 13 residues. The table came from immunoSEQ multiplex PCR; TCRdb's copy has only in-frame clones and leaves some out. The sample carries about 57,000 clones, roughly 80% recorded once. This rearrangement joins TRBV4-1 to TRBJ1-1; D is possibly TRBD1 (5 bases). Specimen: peripheral blood, collected from a patient treated with radiotherapy plus ipilimumab. The clonotype was recovered from a human donor with non-small cell lung cancer who had a complete response to radiotherapy plus ipilimumab. CDR3 sequence reads: CASSQVGVVDAFF. CDR3 bases: TGCGCCAGCAGCCAAGTAGGGGTGGTAGACGCTTTCTTT.